The present T cell receptor (beta chain) was sequenced within a study of immune evolution from preneoplasia to lung adenocarcinoma. The study, taken as a whole, reports: Normal lung had the highest top T cell clone frequencies. Later-stage lesions appeared to have more T cells, more diversity, less clonality.

This CDR3 has 14 residues. The germline gives CDR1 SGHAT, CDR2 FQNNGV. Unmatched junction bases numbered 3, after V lost 6 bases and J lost 3 bases. Only in-frame clones appear in the TCRdb table, and some are missing; sequencing was by immunoSEQ multiplex PCR. Counted here are fewer than 3,500 clones, 80% to 90% occurring once; the ten biggest clones make up approximately 8.5%. To note about this clone: Its target is unknown.

The sequencing input was FFPE adjacent normal lung tissue. The TCR sequence derives from a person aged 70 to 85 with lung adenocarcinoma. The chain couples TRBV11-2 to TRBJ2-7; the match to TRBD2 covers 12 bases. Here the CDR3 reads CASSWTSGDYEQYF. CDR3 DNA sequence: TGTGCCAGCAGTTGGACTAGCGGGGACTACGAGCAGTACTTC.